This TCR beta chain was observed in a study of T cell changes during pregnancy in multiple sclerosis. Profiled with immunoSEQ multiplex PCR; TCRdb holds only in-frame clones, not every one. Found here are around 110,000 clones, approximately 90% of them singletons; the top ten hold 1.5%. Germline CDR1 SGHRS, CDR2 YFSETQ. Trimming took off 0 bases at V and 9 bases at J, with 15 bases between the two ends. This CDR3 has 14 residues. The gene calls are TRBV5-1 and TRBJ2-5; TRBD2 is a possible D gene (7 bases). This sequence originates from a female donor with multiple sclerosis, enrolled in a pregnancy study. The input for sequencing was peripheral blood, taken in the third trimester of pregnancy. The CDR3 sequence is CASSLGGGREAQYF. The CDR3 coding sequence is TGCGCCAGCAGCTTGGGTGGGGGCCGGGAGGCCCAGTACTTC.